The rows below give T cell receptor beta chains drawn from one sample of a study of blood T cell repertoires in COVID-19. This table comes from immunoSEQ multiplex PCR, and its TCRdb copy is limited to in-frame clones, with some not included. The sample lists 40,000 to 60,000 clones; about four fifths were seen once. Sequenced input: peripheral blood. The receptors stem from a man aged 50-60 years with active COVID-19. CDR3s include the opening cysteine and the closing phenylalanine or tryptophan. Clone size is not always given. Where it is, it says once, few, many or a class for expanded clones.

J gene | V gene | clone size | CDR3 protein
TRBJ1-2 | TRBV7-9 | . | CASSLEGQTSYYGYTF
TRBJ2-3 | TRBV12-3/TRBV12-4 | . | CASSGGGTDTQYF
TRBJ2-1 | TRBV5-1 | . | CASSRSIAPLSYNEQFF
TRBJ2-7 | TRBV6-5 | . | CASSSFLQGRKNEQYF
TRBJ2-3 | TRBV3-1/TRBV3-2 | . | CASSQGQGHTDTQYF
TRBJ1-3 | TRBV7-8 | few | CASSFMESVSGNTIYF
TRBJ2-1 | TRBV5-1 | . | CASSRERGPLYNEQFF
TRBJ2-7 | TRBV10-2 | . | CASSESPTGEQYF
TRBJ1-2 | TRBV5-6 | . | CASSPDGTYGYTF
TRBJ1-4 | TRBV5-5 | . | CASSLEGQGAEKLFF
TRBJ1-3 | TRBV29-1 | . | CSATSGIAGNTIYF
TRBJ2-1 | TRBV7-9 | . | CASSLAGLSYNEQFF
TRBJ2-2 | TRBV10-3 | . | CAISASWGTSSNTGELFF
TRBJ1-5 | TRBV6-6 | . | CASSPRRDRAIGISNQPQHF
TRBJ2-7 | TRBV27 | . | CASSVQGTEQYF
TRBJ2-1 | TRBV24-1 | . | CATTETGCPKSSYNEQFF
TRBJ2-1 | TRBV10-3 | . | CAIRLGGGSYNEQFF
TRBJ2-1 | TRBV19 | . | CASSIVLAGEAGNEQFF
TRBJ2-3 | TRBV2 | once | CASSDPGIQDTQYF
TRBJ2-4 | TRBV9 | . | CASSVGSGDIQYF
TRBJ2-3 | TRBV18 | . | CASSPPSFTDTQYF
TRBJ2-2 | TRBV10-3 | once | CAISLRALNTGELFF
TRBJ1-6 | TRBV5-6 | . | CASSRWTADPHSPLHF
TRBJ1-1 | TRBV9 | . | CASSDGLNTEAFF
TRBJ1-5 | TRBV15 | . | CATSRDQSGLNQPQHF
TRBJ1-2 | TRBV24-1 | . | CATSDSQGAGLYGYTF
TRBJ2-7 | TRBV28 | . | CASSLREGQAKVPQYF
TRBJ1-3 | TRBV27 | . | CASSPLQGSGNTIYF
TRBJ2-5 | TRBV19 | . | CASSTRLAGVKETQYF
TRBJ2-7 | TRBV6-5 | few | CASSYSGGQHPYEQYF
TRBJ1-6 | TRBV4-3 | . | CASSHSETTNSPLHF
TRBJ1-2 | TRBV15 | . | CATSRDRSVSRGYTF
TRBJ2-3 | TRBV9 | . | CASSVAGGAADTQYF